The 10 T cell receptor beta chains below come from one sample, sequenced in a study of T cell repertoires in cytomegalovirus infection. TCRdb re-analysed the reads in MiXCR, keeping a single row per CDR3 protein. The sample shows around 260,000 distinct CDR3 sequences, about a quarter of them seen only once. The specimen was PBMCs. The receptor source for this set is a human donor in good health (CMV status not recorded). Some clones in this sample may be carry-over from other donors' samples.

The chain uses TRBV7-6 and TRBJ2-7, with TRBD2 identical over 13 bases. CDR1 is SGHVS, CDR2 FNYEAQ, per germline. The V segment lost 0 bases and the J segment 6 bases; nucleotides outside the gene matches: 5. This CDR3 has 16 residues. The CDR3: CASSLAPGLAGREQYF. The CDR3 coding sequence is TGTGCCAGCAGCTTAGCCCCGGGACTAGCGGGGCGCGAGCAGTACTTC.

Only a few counts were recorded for this clonotype. The chain uses TRBV12-3 or TRBV12-4 and TRBJ1-2; 9 positions agree with TRBD1. This CDR3 is built from 15 residues. V lost 6 bases to trimming and J lost 0 bases; unmatched junction nucleotides: 5. The CDR3 coding sequence is TGTGCCAGCAGCCCCGGGACAGGGTCTAACTATGGCTACACCTTC. This encodes CASSPGTGSNYGYTF.

In its sample, this clonotype was seen many times. The chain links TRBV7-2 to TRBJ2-5, with a possible D match to TRBD1 (8 bases). Trimming pared 8 bases from V and 7 bases from J, leaving 23 bases between. Germline V lookup: CDR1 SGHTA, CDR2 FQGNSA. The CDR3 extends over 15 amino acids. CDR3 sequence (DNA): TGTGCCAGCGCCACAGGGGGTCCAGGCGGGGGGACCCAGTACTTC. This sequence encodes CASATGGPGGGTQYF.

The rearrangement uses TRBV6-2 or TRBV6-3 and TRBJ2-2; D gene uncertain. Germline V gene data show CDR1 as MNHEY and CDR2 as SVGEGT. With 7 bases removed from V and 1 base from J, the gap between germline ends came to 13 bases. The CDR3 sequence is 15 residues long. The CDR3 spells CASKKIRGNTGELFF. CDR3 DNA: TGTGCCAGCAAAAAAATCCGCGGGAACACCGGGGAGCTGTTTTTT.

This clonotype was detected a few times. The V and J genes are TRBV7-9 and TRBJ2-1, with D possibly being TRBD2 (6 bases). The CDR3 has 14 residues. The V end lost 5 bases, the J end lost 6 bases, and 14 bases lay between the germline ends. The germline gives CDR1 SEHNR, CDR2 FQNEAQ (reference sequence). Here the CDR3 reads CASSSTGDGNEQFF. DNA of the CDR3: TGTGCCAGCAGCAGCACGGGAGACGGCAATGAGCAGTTCTTC.

V usage is TRBV6-1 and J usage is TRBJ1-6; tentatively, D is TRBD1 (5 bases). The germline CDR1 and CDR2 sequences are MNHNS and SASEGT. CDR3 length: 13 amino acids. The V end lost 2 bases, the J end lost 11 bases, and 10 bases lay between the germline ends. CDR3 DNA: TGTGCCAGCAGTGAACGTCAGGGAGCACCCCTCCACTTT. The encoded protein is CASSERQGAPLHF.

This clonotype was counted only a few times. Germline is not matched at one junction end, which may reflect a read error. J is TRBJ1-1 and V is TRBV15; the D is unclear. Germline V CDR1 and CDR2: LNHNV, YYDKDF (reference sequence). The CDR3 loop spans 13 amino acids. The CDR3 reads CATTRGTNTEAFF. The CDR3 region has the DNA TGTGCCACCACCAGAGGAACAAACACTGAAGCTTTCTTT.

This clonotype was found a few times. The genes are TRBV11-2 and TRBJ2-7; 11 nucleotides align to TRBD2. From germline, CDR1 is SGHAT and CDR2 FQNNGV. The CDR3 has 16 amino acids. V lost 1 base and J lost 5; bases outside the gene matches: 7. In DNA, the CDR3 is TGTGCCAGCAGCTTAGGAGCTAGCGGGAGGATCGACGAGCAGTACTTC. It yields the protein CASSLGASGRIDEQYF.

This clonotype occurred many times. This chain joins TRBV7-9 and TRBJ2-1; D may be TRBD1 (6 bases). Germline CDR1 reads SEHNR; CDR2 reads FQNEAQ (reference sequence). V was clipped by 5 bases and J by 0 bases, with 14 bases between them. CDR3 length equals 16 residues. The CDR3 sequence is CASSLLRGGSYNEQFF. CDR3 nucleotide sequence: TGTGCCAGCAGCCTACTCCGAGGGGGCTCCTACAATGAGCAGTTCTTC.

This clonotype was seen a few times. The rearrangement links TRBV19 to TRBJ2-1; the match to TRBD2 covers 15 bases. The CDR3 is 15 amino acids. Germline V gene data show CDR1 as LNHDA and CDR2 as SQIVND (reference sequence). V gave up 3 bases and J gave up 10 bases; unmatched junction bases: 4. The CDR3 bases are TGTGCCAGTAGTATCGGACTAGCGGGAGGGGGCGAGCAGTTCTTC. Protein product: CASSIGLAGGGEQFF.